This T cell receptor (beta chain) comes out of a study of blood T cell repertoires in COVID-19. The CDR3 covers 18 residues. Methods used by the authors: Amplification of reference gene primers provided the estimated nucleated cell counts. The repertoire was sequenced with immunoSEQ multiplex PCR; TCRdb's copy has only in-frame clones and lacks some. V and J calls and clone size are as listed in that table; D and trimming were resolved from the DNA. Of around 70,000 clones listed, approximately 86% are singletons. This TCR came from a human donor in a cohort sampled during active COVID-19. The sample consisted of peripheral blood. This chain links TRBV12-2 with TRBJ1-2. TRBV12-2 is designated a pseudogene. The CDR3 nucleotides are TGTGCAAGTCGCTTAATGGGGGGGAACATAGGGGAGGACTATGGCTACACCTTC. Its protein is CASRLMGGNIGEDYGYTF.